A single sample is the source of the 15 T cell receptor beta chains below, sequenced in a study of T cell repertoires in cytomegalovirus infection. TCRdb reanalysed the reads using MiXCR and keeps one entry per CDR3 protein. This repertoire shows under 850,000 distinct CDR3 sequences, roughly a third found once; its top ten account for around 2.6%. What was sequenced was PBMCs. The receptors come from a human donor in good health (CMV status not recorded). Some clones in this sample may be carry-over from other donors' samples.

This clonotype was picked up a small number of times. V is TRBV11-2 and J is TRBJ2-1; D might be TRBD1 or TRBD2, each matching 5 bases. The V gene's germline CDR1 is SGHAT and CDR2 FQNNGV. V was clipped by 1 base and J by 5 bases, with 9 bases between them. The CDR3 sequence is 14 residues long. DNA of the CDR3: TGTGCCAGCAGCTTAGGGGGACCCGACAATGAGCAGTTCTTC. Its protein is CASSLGGPDNEQFF. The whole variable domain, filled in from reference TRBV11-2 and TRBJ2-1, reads EAGVAQSPRYKIIEKRQSVAFWCNPISGHATLYWYQQILGQGPKLLIQFQNNGVVDDSQLPKDRFSAERLKGVDSTLKIQPAKLEDSAVYLCASSLGGPDNEQFFGPGTRLTVL.

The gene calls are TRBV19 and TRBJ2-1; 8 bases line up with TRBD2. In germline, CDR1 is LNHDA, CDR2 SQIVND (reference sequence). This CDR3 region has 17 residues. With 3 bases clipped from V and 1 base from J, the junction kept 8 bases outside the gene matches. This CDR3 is CASSIGIAGLSYNEQFF. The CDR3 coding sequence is TGTGCCAGTAGTATTGGGATAGCGGGATTGTCCTACAATGAGCAGTTCTTC.

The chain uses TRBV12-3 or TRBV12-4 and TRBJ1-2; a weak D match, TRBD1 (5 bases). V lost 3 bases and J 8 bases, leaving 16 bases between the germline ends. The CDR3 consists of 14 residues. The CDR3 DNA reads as TGTGCCAGCAGTTTTATTAGGGGTCCCGGAGGCTACACCTTC. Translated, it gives CASSFIRGPGGYTF.

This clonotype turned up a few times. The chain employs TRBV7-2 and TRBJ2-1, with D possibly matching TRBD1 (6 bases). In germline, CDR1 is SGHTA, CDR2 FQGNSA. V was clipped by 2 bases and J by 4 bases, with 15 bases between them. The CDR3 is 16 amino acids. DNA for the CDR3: TGTGCCAGCAGCTTAAGGGTGGGGGACACATACAATGAGCAGTTCTTC. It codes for CASSLRVGDTYNEQFF.

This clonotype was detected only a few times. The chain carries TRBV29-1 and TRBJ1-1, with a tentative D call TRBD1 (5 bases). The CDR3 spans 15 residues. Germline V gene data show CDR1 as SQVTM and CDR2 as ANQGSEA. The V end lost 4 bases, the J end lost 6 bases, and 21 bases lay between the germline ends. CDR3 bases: TGCAGCGTTGGCGAATTGTGGGGCAGCTTCGCTGAAGCTTTCTTT. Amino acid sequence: CSVGELWGSFAEAFF.

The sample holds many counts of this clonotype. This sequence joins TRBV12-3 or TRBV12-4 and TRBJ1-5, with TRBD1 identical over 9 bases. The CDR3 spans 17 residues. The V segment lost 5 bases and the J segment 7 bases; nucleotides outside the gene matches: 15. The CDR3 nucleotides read TGTGCCAGCAGTCCTGCAATGGGGACAGGGTTTAGCCAGCCCCAGCATTTT. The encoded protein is CASSPAMGTGFSQPQHF.

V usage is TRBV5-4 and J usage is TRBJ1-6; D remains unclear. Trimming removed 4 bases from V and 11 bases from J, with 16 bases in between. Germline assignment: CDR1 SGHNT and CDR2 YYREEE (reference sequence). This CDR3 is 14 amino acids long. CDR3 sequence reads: CASSTPQAGTPLHF. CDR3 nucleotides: TGTGCCAGCAGCACCCCGCAGGCTGGGACACCCCTCCACTTT. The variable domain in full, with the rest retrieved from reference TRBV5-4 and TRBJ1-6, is ETGVTQSPTHLIKTRGQQVTLRCSSQSGHNTVSWYQQALGQGPQFIFQYYREEENGRGNFPPRFSGLQFPNYSSELNVNALELDDSALYLCASSTPQAGTPLHFGNGTRLTVT.

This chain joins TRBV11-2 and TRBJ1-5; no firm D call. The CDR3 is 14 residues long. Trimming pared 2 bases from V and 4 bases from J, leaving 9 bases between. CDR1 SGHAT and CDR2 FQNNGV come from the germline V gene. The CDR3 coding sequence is TGTGCCAGCAGCTTAAATAACATTAATCAGCCCCAGCATTTT. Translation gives CASSLNNINQPQHF.

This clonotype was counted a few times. The CDR3 reads CASRPGTALYGYTF. The CDR3, as DNA: TGTGCCAGCAGGCCCGGGACAGCGCTCTATGGCTACACCTTC. The chain uses TRBV6-1 and TRBJ1-2, with 7 bases fitting TRBD1. The germline V gene encodes CDR1 MNHNS and CDR2 SASEGT. V shed 6 bases and J 4 bases; nucleotides not matched to a gene: 8. This CDR3 is 14 amino acids long.

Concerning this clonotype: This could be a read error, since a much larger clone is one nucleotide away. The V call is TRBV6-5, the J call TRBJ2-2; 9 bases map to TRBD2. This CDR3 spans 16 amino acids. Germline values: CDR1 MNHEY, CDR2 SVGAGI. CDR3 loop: CARSYSTSGNTGELFF. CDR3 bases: TGTGCCCGCAGTTACTCGACTAGCGGAAACACCGGGGAGCTGTTTTTT.

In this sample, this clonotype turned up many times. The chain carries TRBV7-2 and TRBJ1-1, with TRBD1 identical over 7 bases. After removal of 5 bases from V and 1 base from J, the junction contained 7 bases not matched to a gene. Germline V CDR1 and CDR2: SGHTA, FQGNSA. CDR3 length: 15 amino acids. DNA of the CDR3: TGTGCCAGCAGCCCGTGGGGGACAGCGAACACTGAAGCTTTCTTT. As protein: CASSPWGTANTEAFF.

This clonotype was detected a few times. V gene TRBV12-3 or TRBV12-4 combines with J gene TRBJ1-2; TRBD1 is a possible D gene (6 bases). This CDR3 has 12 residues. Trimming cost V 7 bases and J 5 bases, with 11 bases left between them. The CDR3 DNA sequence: TGTGCCAGCACCCCGGACAGATATGGCTACACCTTC. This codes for CASTPDRYGYTF.

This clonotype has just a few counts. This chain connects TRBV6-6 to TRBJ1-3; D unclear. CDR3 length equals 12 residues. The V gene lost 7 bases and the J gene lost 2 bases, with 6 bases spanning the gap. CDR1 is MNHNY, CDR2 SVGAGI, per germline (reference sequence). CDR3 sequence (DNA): TGTGCCAGCAAAGGTCCTGGAAACACCATATATTTT. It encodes CASKGPGNTIYF.

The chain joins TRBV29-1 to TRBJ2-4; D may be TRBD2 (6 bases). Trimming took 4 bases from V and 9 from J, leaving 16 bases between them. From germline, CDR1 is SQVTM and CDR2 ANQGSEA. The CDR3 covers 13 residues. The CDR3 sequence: CSVAGGESSIQYF. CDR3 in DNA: TGCAGCGTTGCAGGCGGGGAATCGAGCATTCAGTACTTC.

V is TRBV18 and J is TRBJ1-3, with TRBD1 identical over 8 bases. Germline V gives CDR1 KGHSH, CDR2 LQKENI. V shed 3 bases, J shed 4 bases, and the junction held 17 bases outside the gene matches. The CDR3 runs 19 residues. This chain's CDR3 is CASSPQTFDRGRIGNTIYF. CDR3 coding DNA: TGTGCCAGCTCACCCCAAACCTTCGACAGGGGAAGGATCGGAAACACCATATATTTT.